The 28 T cell receptor beta chains presented below share a single source sample, sequenced in a study of glioma-infiltrating T cells. TCR alpha and beta CDR3 regions were amplified from RNA using iRepertoire nested multiplex PCR. TCRdb reanalysed the multiplex PCR reads using MiXCR and keeps one entry per CDR3 protein. Of about 180,000 distinct CDR3 sequences in the sample, roughly 45% were seen once. Input material: glioma tissue, nonneoplastic brain tissue, or PBMCs (not recorded which). The source is a human donor with low-grade glioma or glioblastoma, undergoing nonglioma brain surgery, or in good health (not recorded which).

The V call is TRBV20-1, the J call TRBJ2-1; either TRBD1 or TRBD2 may fit D (6 bases each). The V gene lost 2 bases and the J gene lost 9 bases, with 23 bases spanning the gap. Germline V gene data show CDR1 as DFQATT and CDR2 as SNEGSKA (reference sequence). This CDR3 spans 16 amino acids. DNA for the CDR3: TGCAGTGCTAGACCGGGGGCGGGAAGCTCCTACGGTGAGCAGTTCTTC. Protein sequence: CSARPGAGSSYGEQFF.

Notes on this clonotype: A read error may explain this, as a much larger clone is one base away. The genes are TRBV7-2 and TRBJ2-4; tentative D call: TRBD1 (6 bases). The germline gives CDR1 SGHTA, CDR2 FQGNSA. The CDR3 has 13 amino acids. Deletions cut 3 bases from V and 7 bases from J, with 10 bases between. The CDR3 loop reads CASSLKGENIQYF. The DNA for the CDR3 is TGTGCCAGCAGCTTGAAGGGGGAGAACATTCAGTACTTC.

Turning to this clonotype: A read error may be the cause here, since a much bigger clone is one base away. The chain joins TRBV2 to TRBJ2-1; D unresolved. Germline values: CDR1 SNHLY, CDR2 FYNNEI. V was clipped by 5 bases and J by 9 bases, with 11 bases between them. The CDR3 is 12 residues long. The CDR3 DNA reads as TGTGCCAGCAGTAACCTGGGCGGTGAGCAGTTCTTC. Protein product: CASSNLGGEQFF.

This clonotype has at least ten counts. The chain joins TRBV20-1 to TRBJ1-1; a weak D match, TRBD1 (6 bases). Germline CDR1 is DFQATT and CDR2 is SNEGSKA (reference sequence). The CDR3 extends over 12 amino acids. The CDR3 sequence is CRGGYMNTEAFF. The DNA of the CDR3 is TGCAGGGGGGGCTACATGAACACTGAAGCTTTCTTT.

The V gene is TRBV10-3, the J gene TRBJ2-5; the D is unclear. The CDR3 is 12 residues long. V was cut by 0 bases and J by 5 bases, with 4 bases left in between. The germline CDR1 and CDR2 sequences are ENHRY and SYGVKD. The CDR3 region has the DNA TGTGCCATCAGTGAGTCGATGGAGACCCAGTACTTC. Encoded protein: CAISESMETQYF.

This clonotype came up a few times. One base away lies a much larger clone, so this may be a sequencing read error. The chain is built from TRBV20-1 and TRBJ2-1, with D tentatively TRBD2 (5 bases). CDR1 DFQATT and CDR2 SNEGSKA come from the germline V gene (reference sequence). CDR3 size: 14 residues. The CDR3: CSGDTPSSYNERFF. The CDR3 DNA reads TGCAGTGGGGATACTCCTAGCTCCTACAATGAGCGGTTCTTC.

This clonotype was observed many times. The chain carries TRBV27 and TRBJ2-7; perhaps TRBD1 as D (6 bases). The CDR3 contains 14 residues. V lost 8 bases, J lost 4 bases, and 18 bases lay in between. Germline V gene sequence: CDR1 MNHEY, CDR2 SMNVEV (reference sequence). In nucleotides, the CDR3 is TGTGCCAGCGGGCCGACAGGACGAGAATACGAGCAGTACTTC. It yields the protein CASGPTGREYEQYF.

This clonotype has at least ten counts. The V gene is TRBV4-1, the J gene TRBJ2-7; TRBD2 matches 7 bases. CDR3 length equals 13 residues. V dropped 1 base and J dropped 6; count of bases not matched to a gene: 3. The germline V gene has CDR1 MGHRA and CDR2 YSYEKL. Here the CDR3 reads CASSQGLASEQYF. The CDR3 DNA reads as TGCGCCAGCAGCCAAGGACTAGCTTCCGAGCAGTACTTC.

For this clonotype: The junction departs from germline at one end; a sequencing error may be responsible. The V gene is TRBV28, the J gene TRBJ1-1; tentative D call: TRBD1 (5 bases). Germline-derived CDR1 and CDR2 are MDHEN and SYDVKM. The CDR3 extends over 12 amino acids. CDR3 loop: CASTQDSTETFF. CDR3 nucleotide sequence: TGTGCCAGCACCCAAGACAGCACTGAAACTTTCTTT.

This clonotype has just one count. The chain joins TRBV24-1 to TRBJ2-1; TRBD2 is a possible D gene (5 bases). Germline loops: CDR1 KGHDR, CDR2 SFDVKD. V was shortened by 3 bases and J by 8 bases, with 22 bases between the two germline ends. This CDR3 contains 17 residues. Here the CDR3 reads CATSDRRRGTRIHEQFF. DNA for the CDR3: TGTGCCACCAGTGATAGGAGACGGGGAACTAGAATTCATGAGCAGTTCTTC.

This clonotype was picked up a small number of times. The rearrangement joins TRBV19 to TRBJ2-5, with D perhaps TRBD1 (5 bases). This CDR3 has 14 residues. Germline CDR1 LNHDA, CDR2 SQIVND (reference sequence). The germline V and J ends were trimmed by 6 bases and 3 bases, with 14 bases remaining between them. The CDR3 nucleotides read TGTGCCAGTAGGGCTCGACAGAACAAAGAGACCCAGTACTTC. Translating gives CASRARQNKETQYF.

For the CDR3, the DNA is TGTGCTAGTGGTTTGACCACCGAGCAGTACTTC. Protein: CASGLTTEQYF. J is TRBJ2-7 and V is TRBV12-5; no reliable D call. The CDR3 consists of 11 residues. The V gene's germline CDR1 is LGHNT and CDR2 FRNRAP. With 2 bases removed from V and 6 bases from J, the gap between germline ends came to 5 bases.

This clonotype was counted ten times or more. The V call is TRBV27, the J call TRBJ2-1; D is ambiguous. Germline V gives CDR1 MNHEY, CDR2 SMNVEV (reference sequence). This CDR3 is 13 amino acids long. Trimming removed 5 bases from V and 8 bases from J, with 13 bases in between. This CDR3 is CASSTNLVHEQFF. The CDR3 coding sequence is TGTGCCAGCAGTACGAATCTAGTACATGAGCAGTTCTTC.

The sample holds many counts of this clonotype. J is TRBJ1-2 and V is TRBV2; D gene ambiguous. Trimming left V 3 bases short and J 3 bases short, with 11 bases between. Per germline, CDR1 SNHLY and CDR2 FYNNEI. This CDR3 contains 14 residues. For the CDR3, the DNA is TGTGCCAGCAGTGAGGTCCGAATTTACTATGGCTACACCTTC. Residues: CASSEVRIYYGYTF. Filled out from reference TRBV2 and TRBJ1-2, the complete variable domain reads EPEVTQTPSHQVTQMGQEVILRCVPISNHLYFYWYRQILGQKVEFLVSFYNNEISEKSEIFDDQFSVERPDGSNFTLKIRSTKLEDSAMYFCASSEVRIYYGYTFGSGTRLTVV.

This clonotype has only a few counts. V is TRBV5-4 and J is TRBJ2-7; 10 bases match TRBD2. Germline V gene lookup returns CDR1 SGHNT and CDR2 YYREEE (reference sequence). The V gene end was trimmed by 1 base and the J gene end by 2 bases; junction bases not matched to a gene: 3. This CDR3 contains 15 residues. Here the CDR3 reads CASSLRLAGPYEQYF. Written as DNA, the CDR3 is TGTGCCAGCAGCTTGCGACTAGCGGGCCCCTACGAGCAGTACTTC.

Points on this clonotype: A junction end diverges from the germline sequence, so it may reflect a read error. The rearrangement links TRBV2 to TRBJ2-4, with 7 positions matching TRBD2. CDR3 length equals 16 residues. From germline, CDR1 is SNHLY and CDR2 FYNNEI. This chain's CDR3 is CASSASGGIAENIQYF. CDR3 nucleotide sequence: TGTGCCAGCAGTGCTAGCGGTGGGATAGCCGAAAACATTCAGTACTTC.

As to this clonotype: A single base separates this from a much larger clone, so it may be a read error. The rearrangement links TRBV20-1 to TRBJ1-3; D remains ambiguous. Germline assignment: CDR1 DFQATT and CDR2 SNEGSKA (reference sequence). The V end lost 6 bases, the J end lost 4 bases, and 10 bases lay between the germline ends. The CDR3 spans 12 residues. DNA for the CDR3: TGCAGTGCCACTAATGAGGGAAACACCATATATTTT. Protein: CSATNEGNTIYF.

Regarding this clonotype: Given a much more abundant clone one base away, this may be a read error. DNA of the CDR3: TGTGCCAGCAGTAAAAACTACGGGACAGATAATGAAAAACTGTCTTTT. This translates into CASSKNYGTDNEKLSF. The chain joins TRBV27 to TRBJ1-4; 7 bases are a match to TRBD1. Germline CDR1 and CDR2: MNHEY and SMNVEV (reference sequence). The CDR3 is made up of 16 amino acids.

On this clonotype: Possible read error: a much larger clone is one base away. The chain uses TRBV3-1 and TRBJ2-7; 9 bases match TRBD2. Looked up from germline, CDR1 is LGHDT and CDR2 is YNNKEL (reference sequence). The CDR3 runs 15 residues. The J segment lost 1 base and the V segment lost 4 bases, leaving 5 bases of the junction unmatched. The CDR3 here is CASSPSGTDSYEQYF. The DNA of the CDR3 is TGTGCCAGCAGCCCTAGCGGGACGGATTCCTACGAGCAGTACTTC.

This clonotype was counted many times. This chain joins TRBV10-3 and TRBJ1-5, with 10 bases that match TRBD1. V lost 5 bases and J lost 3; bases outside the gene matches: 4. CDR1 and CDR2 from the germline V gene are ENHRY and SYGVKD. CDR3 length equals 15 residues. CDR3 protein: CAISRGQGVNQPQHF. CDR3 nucleotides: TGTGCCATCAGTCGCGGACAGGGGGTCAATCAGCCCCAGCATTTT.

This clonotype was detected a few times. The chain combines TRBV18 with TRBJ2-7; D is perhaps TRBD1 (6 bases). Germline-derived CDR1 and CDR2 are KGHSH and LQKENI. The CDR3 sequence is 13 residues long. Trimming shortened V by 4 bases and J by 1 base, and 8 bases separated the two germline ends. In DNA form, the CDR3 reads TGTGCCAGCTCACGGGACAATTCCTACGAGCAGTACTTC. Encoded protein: CASSRDNSYEQYF. Together with reference TRBV18 and TRBJ2-7, the CDR3 gives the full variable domain: NAGVMQNPRHLVRRRGQEARLRCSPMKGHSHVYWYRQLPEEGLKFMVYLQKENIIDESGMPKERFSAEFPKEGPSILRIQQVVRGDSAAYFCASSRDNSYEQYFGPGTRLTVT.

There are many counts of this clonotype. The J gene is TRBJ2-3, the V gene TRBV30, with D perhaps matching TRBD1 (6 bases). Trimming pared 1 base from V and 14 bases from J, leaving 16 bases between. This CDR3 comprises 12 residues. Looked up from germline, CDR1 is GTSNPN and CDR2 is SVGIG (reference sequence). The CDR3 reads CAWSADRMRPYF. CDR3 in DNA: TGTGCCTGGAGTGCCGACAGGATGAGGCCGTATTTT. The full variable domain, rest sourced from reference TRBV30 and TRBJ2-3, is SQTIHQWPATLVQPVGSPLSLECTVEGTSNPNLYWYRQAAGRGLQLLFYSVGIGQISSEVPQNLSASRPQDRQFILSSKKLLLSDSGFYLCAWSADRMRPYFGPGTRLTVL.

This clonotype was recorded at least ten times. The chain employs TRBV28 and TRBJ1-5, with D unresolved. The CDR3 is 15 residues long. Trimming left V 6 bases short and J 0 bases short, with 12 bases between. CDR1 is MDHEN and CDR2 is SYDVKM in the germline V gene. CDR3 loop: CASRSGFYSNQPQHF. In nucleotides, the CDR3 is TGTGCCAGCAGATCGGGGTTTTATAGCAATCAGCCCCAGCATTTT.

This clonotype has at least ten counts. The chain carries TRBV15 and TRBJ2-5; 11 positions agree with TRBD2. This CDR3 is built from 17 residues. The ends lost 0 bases at V and 6 bases at J; junction bases unmatched: 9. Looked up from germline, CDR1 is LNHNV and CDR2 is YYDKDF (reference sequence). CDR3 protein: CATSRDFTSGSRKTQYF. DNA for the CDR3: TGTGCCACCAGCAGAGATTTTACTAGCGGGAGTCGAAAGACCCAGTACTTC.

On this clonotype: A much bigger clone sits one base away, suggesting this may be a read error. The chain joins TRBV7-2 to TRBJ2-1; D tentatively fits TRBD1 or TRBD2 (6 bases each). Germline CDR1 and CDR2: SGHTA and FQGNSA. The CDR3 is 15 residues long. The V gene lost 4 bases and the J gene lost 4 bases, with 14 bases spanning the gap. DNA of the CDR3: TGTGCCAGCAGCTCGACTAGAGGGGGATACAATGAGCAGTTCTTC. It encodes CASSSTRGGYNEQFF.

The chain carries TRBV20-1 and TRBJ2-5; 10 bases agree with TRBD2. Per germline, CDR1 DFQATT and CDR2 SNEGSKA (reference sequence). Trimming took 3 bases from V and 0 from J; bases not matched to a gene: 10. This CDR3 is 17 amino acids long. CDR3 DNA sequence: TGCAGTGCTAGTCGGGCTAGCGGGAGCATGGACCAAGAGACCCAGTACTTC. Translation: CSASRASGSMDQETQYF.

This clonotype was seen a handful of times. The V and J genes are TRBV29-1 and TRBJ2-1; TRBD2 agrees at 7 bases. Germline V lookup: CDR1 SQVTM, CDR2 ANQGSEA. V lost 6 bases, J lost 5 bases, and 10 bases stayed unmatched. This CDR3 is 14 amino acids long. The CDR3 loop is CSVAFGGRNNEQFF. The CDR3 DNA reads as TGCAGCGTCGCTTTCGGGGGGAGAAACAATGAGCAGTTCTTC.

This clonotype was picked up many times. V and J are TRBV20-1 and TRBJ2-5, with 7 nucleotides matching TRBD1. Germline V CDR1 and CDR2: DFQATT, SNEGSKA (reference sequence). Trimming removed 7 bases from V and 3 bases from J; junction bases left unmatched: 11. The CDR3 contains 14 residues. The DNA for the CDR3 is TGCAGTGGAATTCCTAGGGACAGAGAAGAGACCCAGTACTTC. This translates into CSGIPRDREETQYF.